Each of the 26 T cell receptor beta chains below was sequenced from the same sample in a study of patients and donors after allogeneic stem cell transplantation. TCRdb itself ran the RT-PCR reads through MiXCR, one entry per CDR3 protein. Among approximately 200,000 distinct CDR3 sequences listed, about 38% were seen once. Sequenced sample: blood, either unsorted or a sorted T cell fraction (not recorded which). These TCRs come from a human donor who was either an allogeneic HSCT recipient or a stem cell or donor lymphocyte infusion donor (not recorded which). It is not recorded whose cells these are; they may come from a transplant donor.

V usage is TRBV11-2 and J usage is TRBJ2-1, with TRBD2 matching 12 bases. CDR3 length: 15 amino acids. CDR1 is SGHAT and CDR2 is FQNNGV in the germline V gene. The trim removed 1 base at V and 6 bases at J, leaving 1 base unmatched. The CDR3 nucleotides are TGTGCCAGCAGCTTAGGACTAGCGGGGGTCAATGAGCAGTTCTTC. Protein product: CASSLGLAGVNEQFF.

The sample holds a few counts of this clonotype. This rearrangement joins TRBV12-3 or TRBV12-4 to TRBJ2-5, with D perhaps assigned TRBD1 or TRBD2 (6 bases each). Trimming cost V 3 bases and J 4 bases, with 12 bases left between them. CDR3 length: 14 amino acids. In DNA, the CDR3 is TGTGCCAGCAGTTTTTATCGGGGGCTAGAGACCCAGTACTTC. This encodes CASSFYRGLETQYF.

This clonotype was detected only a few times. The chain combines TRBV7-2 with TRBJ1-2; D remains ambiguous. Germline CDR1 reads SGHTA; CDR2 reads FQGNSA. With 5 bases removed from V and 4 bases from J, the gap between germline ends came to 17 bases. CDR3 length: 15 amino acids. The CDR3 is CASSAPGGYGYGYTF. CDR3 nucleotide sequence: TGTGCCAGCAGCGCCCCCGGAGGATATGGCTATGGCTACACCTTC.

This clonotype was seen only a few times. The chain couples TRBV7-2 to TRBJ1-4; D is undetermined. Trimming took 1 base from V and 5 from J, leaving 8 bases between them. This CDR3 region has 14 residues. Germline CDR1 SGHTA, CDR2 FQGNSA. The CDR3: CASSLEASNEKLFF. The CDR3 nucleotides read TGTGCCAGCAGCTTAGAGGCTTCAAATGAAAAACTGTTTTTT.

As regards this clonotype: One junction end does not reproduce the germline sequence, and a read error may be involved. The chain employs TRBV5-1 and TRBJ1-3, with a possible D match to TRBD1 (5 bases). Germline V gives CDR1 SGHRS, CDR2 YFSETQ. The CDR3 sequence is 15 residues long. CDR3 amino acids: CASSLDQGSGNTIYF. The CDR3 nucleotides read TGTGCCAGCAGCTTGGACCAGGGCTCTGGAAACACCATATATTTT.

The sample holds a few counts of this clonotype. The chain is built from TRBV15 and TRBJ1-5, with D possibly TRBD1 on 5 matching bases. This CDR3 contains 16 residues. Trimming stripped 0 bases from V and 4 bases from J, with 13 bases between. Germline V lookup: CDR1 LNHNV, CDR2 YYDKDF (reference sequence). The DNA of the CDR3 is TGTGCCACCAGCAGAGATAGTGTGGGGGGAAATCAGCCCCAGCATTTT. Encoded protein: CATSRDSVGGNQPQHF. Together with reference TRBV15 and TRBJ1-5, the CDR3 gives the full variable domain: DAMVIQNPRYQVTQFGKPVTLSCSQTLNHNVMYWYQQKSSQAPKLLFHYYDKDFNNEADTPDNFQSRRPNTSFCFLDIRSPGLGDTAMYLCATSRDSVGGNQPQHFGDGTRLSIL.

The CDR3 is CAIRLQGATDTQYF. CDR3 in DNA: TGTGCCATCAGGTTACAGGGCGCCACAGATACGCAGTATTTT. V usage is TRBV10-3 and J usage is TRBJ2-3, with D possibly TRBD1 on 6 matching bases. From germline, CDR1 is ENHRY and CDR2 SYGVKD. The CDR3 is made up of 14 amino acids. The V and J ends lost 6 bases and 2 bases respectively, with 12 bases between them.

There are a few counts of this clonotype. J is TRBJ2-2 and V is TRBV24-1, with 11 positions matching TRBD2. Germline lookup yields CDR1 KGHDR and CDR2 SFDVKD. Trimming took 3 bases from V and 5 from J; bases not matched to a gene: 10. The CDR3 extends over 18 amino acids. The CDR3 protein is CATSDPSTSGGWTGELFF. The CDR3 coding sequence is TGTGCCACCAGTGATCCCTCCACTAGCGGGGGCTGGACCGGGGAGCTGTTTTTT.

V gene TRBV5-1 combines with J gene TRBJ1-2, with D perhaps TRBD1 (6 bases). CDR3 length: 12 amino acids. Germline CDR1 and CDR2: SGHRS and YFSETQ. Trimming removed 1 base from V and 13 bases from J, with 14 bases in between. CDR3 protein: CASSLNRAKTTF. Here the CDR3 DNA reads TGCGCCAGCAGCTTGAACAGGGCGAAAACCACCTTC.

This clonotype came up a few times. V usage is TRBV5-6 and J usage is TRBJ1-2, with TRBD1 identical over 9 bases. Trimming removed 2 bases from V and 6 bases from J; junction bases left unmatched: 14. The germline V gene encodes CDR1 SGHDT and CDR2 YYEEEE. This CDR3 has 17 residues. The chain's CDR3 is CASSFRDRDGLGDGYTF. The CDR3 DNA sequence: TGTGCCAGCAGCTTCCGGGACAGGGACGGCCTTGGTGATGGCTACACCTTC.

Here the CDR3 reads CASSLNRVQPQHF. Here the CDR3 DNA reads TGTGCCAGCAGCTTGAACAGGGTTCAGCCCCAGCATTTT. The chain uses TRBV11-1 and TRBJ1-5, with a weak D call TRBD1 (6 bases). The CDR3 consists of 13 residues. Between the trimmed V and J ends, which lost 3 bases and 6 bases, there was a span of 9 bases. Germline V gene data show CDR1 as SGHAT and CDR2 as FQDESV (reference sequence).

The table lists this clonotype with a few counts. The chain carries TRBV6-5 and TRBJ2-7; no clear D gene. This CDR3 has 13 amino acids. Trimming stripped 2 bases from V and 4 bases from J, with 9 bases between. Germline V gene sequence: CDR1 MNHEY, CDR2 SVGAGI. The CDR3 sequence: CASSYGDGYEQYF. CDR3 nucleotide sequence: TGTGCCAGCAGTTACGGAGACGGTTACGAGCAGTACTTC.

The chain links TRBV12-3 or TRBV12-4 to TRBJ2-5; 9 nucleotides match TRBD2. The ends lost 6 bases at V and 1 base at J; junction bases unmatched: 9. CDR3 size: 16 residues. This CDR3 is CASRSGTSFIQETQYF. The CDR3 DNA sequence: TGTGCCAGCAGGTCCGGGACTAGCTTCATCCAAGAGACCCAGTACTTC.

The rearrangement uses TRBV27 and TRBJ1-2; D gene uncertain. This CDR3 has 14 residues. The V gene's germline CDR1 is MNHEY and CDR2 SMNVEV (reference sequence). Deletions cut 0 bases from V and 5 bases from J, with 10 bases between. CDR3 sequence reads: CASSLSPVGYGYTF. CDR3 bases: TGTGCCAGCAGTTTATCACCAGTAGGGTATGGCTACACCTTC.

The CDR3 DNA reads as TGTGCCAGCAGCTGGGACTACGGGGGAAAACTGTTTTTT. As protein: CASSWDYGGKLFF. This chain joins TRBV5-5 and TRBJ1-4; perhaps TRBD1 as D (5 bases). The V gene lost 3 bases and the J gene lost 10 bases, with 13 bases spanning the gap. The V gene's germline CDR1 is SGHKS and CDR2 YYEKEE (reference sequence). The CDR3 runs to 13 residues.

The CDR3 region is CASSQDYEKLFF. The CDR3 DNA reads as TGTGCCAGCAGCCAAGACTACGAAAAACTGTTTTTT. The rearrangement uses TRBV3-1 and TRBJ1-4; D gene unclear. The CDR3 spans 12 residues. V was shortened by 0 bases and J by 8 bases, with 4 bases between the two germline ends. The germline gives CDR1 LGHDT, CDR2 YNNKEL (reference sequence).

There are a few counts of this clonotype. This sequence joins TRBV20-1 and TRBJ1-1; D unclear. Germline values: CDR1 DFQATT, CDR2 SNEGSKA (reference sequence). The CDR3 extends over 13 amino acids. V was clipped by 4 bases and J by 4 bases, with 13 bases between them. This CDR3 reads CSANDPVSTEAFF. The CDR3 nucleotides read TGCAGTGCTAATGACCCAGTGAGCACTGAAGCTTTCTTT.

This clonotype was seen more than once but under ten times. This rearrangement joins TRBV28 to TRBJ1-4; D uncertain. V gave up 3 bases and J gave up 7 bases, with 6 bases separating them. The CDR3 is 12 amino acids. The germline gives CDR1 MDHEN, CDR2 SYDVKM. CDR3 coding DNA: TGTGCCAGCAGTTTTCTCGCTGAAAAACTGTTTTTT. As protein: CASSFLAEKLFF.

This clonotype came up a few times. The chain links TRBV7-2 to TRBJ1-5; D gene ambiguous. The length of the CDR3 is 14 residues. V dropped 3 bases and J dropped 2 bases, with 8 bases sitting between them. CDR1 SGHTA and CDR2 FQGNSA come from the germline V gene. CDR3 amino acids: CASSFKAGNQPQHF. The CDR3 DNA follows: TGTGCCAGCAGCTTCAAGGCGGGCAATCAGCCCCAGCATTTT.

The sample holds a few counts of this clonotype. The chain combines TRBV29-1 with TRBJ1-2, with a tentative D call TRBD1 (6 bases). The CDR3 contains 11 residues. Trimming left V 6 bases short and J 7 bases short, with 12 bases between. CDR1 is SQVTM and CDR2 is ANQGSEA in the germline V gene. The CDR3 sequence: CSVRDIFGYTF. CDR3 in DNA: TGCAGCGTGCGGGACATCTTTGGCTACACCTTC.

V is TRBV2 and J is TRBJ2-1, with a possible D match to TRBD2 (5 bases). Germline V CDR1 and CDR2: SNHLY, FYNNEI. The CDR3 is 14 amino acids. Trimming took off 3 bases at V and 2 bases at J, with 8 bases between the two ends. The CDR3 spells CASSDQEAYNEQFF. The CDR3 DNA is TGTGCCAGCAGTGATCAGGAGGCCTACAATGAGCAGTTCTTC.

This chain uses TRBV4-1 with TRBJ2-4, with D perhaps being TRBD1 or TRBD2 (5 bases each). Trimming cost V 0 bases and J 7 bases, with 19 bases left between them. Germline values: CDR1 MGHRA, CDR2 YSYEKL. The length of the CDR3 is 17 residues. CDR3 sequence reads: CASSQDPNGAPGNIQYF. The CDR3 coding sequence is TGCGCCAGCAGCCAAGACCCAAACGGGGCCCCTGGGAACATTCAGTACTTC.

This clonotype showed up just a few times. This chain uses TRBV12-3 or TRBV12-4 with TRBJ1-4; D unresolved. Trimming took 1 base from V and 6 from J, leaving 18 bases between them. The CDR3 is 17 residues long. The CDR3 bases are TGTGCCAGCAGTTTAGGGGTGCGGTTAAGGGCATATGAAAAACTGTTTTTT. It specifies CASSLGVRLRAYEKLFF.

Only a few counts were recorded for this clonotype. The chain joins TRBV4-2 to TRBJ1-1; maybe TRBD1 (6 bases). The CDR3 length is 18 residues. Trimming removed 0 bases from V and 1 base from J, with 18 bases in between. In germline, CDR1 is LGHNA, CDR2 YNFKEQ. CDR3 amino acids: CASSQDYQGPRWNTEAFF. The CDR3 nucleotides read TGTGCCAGCAGCCAAGATTATCAGGGGCCAAGGTGGAACACTGAAGCTTTCTTT.

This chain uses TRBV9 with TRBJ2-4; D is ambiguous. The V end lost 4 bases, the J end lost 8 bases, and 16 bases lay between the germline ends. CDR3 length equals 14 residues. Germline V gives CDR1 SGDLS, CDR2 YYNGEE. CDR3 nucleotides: TGTGCCAGCAGCCGTCCGGGCCCTTACGACATTCAGTACTTC. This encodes CASSRPGPYDIQYF.

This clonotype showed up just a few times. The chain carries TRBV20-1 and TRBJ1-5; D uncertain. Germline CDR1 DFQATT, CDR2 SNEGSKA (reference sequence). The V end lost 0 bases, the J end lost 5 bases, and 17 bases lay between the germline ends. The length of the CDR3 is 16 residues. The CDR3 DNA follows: TGCAGTGCTAGAGAAGGGAGACCGTTAAACGATCAGCCCCAGCATTTT. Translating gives CSAREGRPLNDQPQHF.